Shown below are 20 T cell receptor beta chains from a single sample sequenced in a study of CD4+ T cells in melanoma. Profiled with immunoSEQ multiplex PCR; TCRdb holds only in-frame clones, not every one. The data contain some 19,000 clones, about three quarters of them singletons. Receptor source: a human donor with melanoma.

The genes are TRBV7-9 and TRBJ1-4; D gene uncertain. Germline CDR1 is SEHNR and CDR2 is FQNEAQ (reference sequence). Trimming left V 8 bases short and J 2 bases short, with 9 bases between. The CDR3 loop spans 13 amino acids. CDR3 loop: CASAQRTNEKLFF. The DNA for the CDR3 is TGTGCCAGCGCCCAGAGGACTAATGAAAAACTGTTTTTT.

The chain recombines TRBV10-3 with TRBJ2-7; tentative D call: TRBD2 (6 bases). V was pared by 10 bases and J by 4 bases, with 17 bases between. Germline CDR1 reads ENHRY; CDR2 reads SYGVKD. This CDR3 has 13 residues. DNA for the CDR3: TGTGCCAGTGAGCCGGGACTTAGTTACGAGCAGTACTTC. This codes for CASEPGLSYEQYF.

The V gene is TRBV10-2, the J gene TRBJ1-5; D is unclear. The CDR3 has 12 residues. The germline V gene encodes CDR1 WSHSY and CDR2 SAAADI. Trimming shortened V by 4 bases and J by 6 bases, and 7 bases separated the two germline ends. The CDR3 DNA sequence: TGCGCCAGCAGTGGGGATCGTCAGCCCCAGCATTTT. This gives the protein CASSGDRQPQHF.

Details on this clone: Other DNA sequences of this sample code for an identical CDR3. This chain connects TRBV30 to TRBJ1-2, with unresolved D. Germline CDR1 and CDR2: GTSNPN and SVGIG (reference sequence). V lost 2 bases and J 4 bases, leaving 8 bases between the germline ends. The CDR3 totals 12 residues. CDR3 region: CAWSLGPYGYTF. The CDR3 DNA reads TGTGCCTGGAGTCTAGGGCCCTATGGCTACACCTTC. The whole variable domain, filled in from reference TRBV30 and TRBJ1-2, reads SQTIHQWPATLVQPVGSPLSLECTVEGTSNPNLYWYRQAAGRGLQLLFYSVGIGQISSEVPQNLSASRPQDRQFILSSKKLLLSDSGFYLCAWSLGPYGYTFGSGTRLTVV.

The count of this clone is one. The chain couples TRBV29-1 to TRBJ2-5; 10 nucleotides agree with TRBD1. Judging by the DNA end, TRBJ2-7 fits better; the J call may be wrong. CDR1 is SQVTM, CDR2 ANQGSEA, per germline. The CDR3 extends over 14 amino acids. The CDR3 is CSGTGTGDSYEQYF. The CDR3 coding sequence is TGCAGCGGAACCGGGACAGGGGACTCCTACGAGCAGTACTTC.

This sequence joins TRBV19 and TRBJ2-1; 8 nucleotides match TRBD2. CDR1 is LNHDA and CDR2 is SQIVND in the germline V gene (reference sequence). Trimming took 9 bases from V and 3 from J; bases not matched to a gene: 4. The CDR3 totals 13 residues. Here the CDR3 reads CASRSGGYNEQFF. DNA of the CDR3: TGTGCCAGCCGGAGCGGGGGCTACAATGAGCAGTTCTTC.

The V gene is TRBV2, the J gene TRBJ1-3, with TRBD1 as a possible D gene (6 bases). V lost 6 bases, J lost 4 bases, and 13 bases lay in between. Germline values: CDR1 SNHLY, CDR2 FYNNEI. CDR3 length equals 14 residues. CDR3 bases: TGTGCCAGCAGGCTTACAGGGTCAGGAAACACCATATATTTT. Translation: CASRLTGSGNTIYF.

The chain joins TRBV4-1 to TRBJ1-2; 7 bases align to TRBD1. Unmatched junction bases numbered 3, after V lost 2 bases and J lost 3 bases. The germline gives CDR1 MGHRA, CDR2 YSYEKL. The CDR3 spans 14 residues. CDR3 sequence reads: CASSQTGADYGYTF. In DNA form, the CDR3 reads TGCGCCAGCAGCCAAACAGGGGCGGACTATGGCTACACCTTC.

The chain links TRBV30 to TRBJ1-5; D is unresolved. This CDR3 has 14 residues. With 1 base removed from V and 4 bases from J, the gap between germline ends came to 11 bases. The V gene's germline CDR1 is GTSNPN and CDR2 SVGIG (reference sequence). The DNA of the CDR3 is TGTGCCTGGAGTGAAATCAGTCATAATCAGCCCCAGCATTTT. Translation gives CAWSEISHNQPQHF.

This clone occurred once. The chain couples TRBV14 to TRBJ2-2; TRBD1 agrees at 7 bases. Germline assignment: CDR1 SGHDN and CDR2 FVKESK. The length of the CDR3 is 15 residues. V dropped 3 bases and J dropped 6; count of bases not matched to a gene: 7. The CDR3 reads CASSHLDRASGELFF. DNA of the CDR3: TGTGCCAGCAGCCATCTCGACAGGGCCTCCGGGGAGCTGTTTTTT.

CDR3 sequence (DNA): TGTGCCAGCAGTGAAGCCGGGACAGGGGTAGTGGGTGGCTACACCTTC. Amino acids: CASSEAGTGVVGGYTF. This sequence joins TRBV6-1 and TRBJ1-2, with TRBD1 matching 10 bases. V dropped 0 bases and J dropped 7; count of bases not matched to a gene: 8. The CDR3 loop spans 16 amino acids. Germline V gene data show CDR1 as MNHNS and CDR2 as SASEGT.

V and J are TRBV6-1 and TRBJ1-2; 9 bases agree with TRBD1. V shed 4 bases, J shed 7 bases, and the junction held 10 bases outside the gene matches. This CDR3 spans 15 amino acids. Germline V lookup: CDR1 MNHNS, CDR2 SASEGT. The CDR3 region has the DNA TGTGCCAGCAGTGCCACAGGGGGCGCATCAGCTGGCTACACCTTC. Protein: CASSATGGASAGYTF.

The V call is TRBV19, the J call TRBJ1-4, with D possibly being TRBD1 (5 bases). The CDR3 spans 14 residues. V shed 7 bases and J shed 3 bases, with 12 bases lying between them. Per germline, CDR1 LNHDA and CDR2 SQIVND (reference sequence). The CDR3 spells CASTPAGANEKLFF. Written as DNA, the CDR3 is TGTGCCAGTACCCCGGCGGGGGCTAATGAAAAACTGTTTTTT.

V and J are TRBV27 and TRBJ2-1; D may correspond to TRBD1 or TRBD2 (6 bases each). V was trimmed by 6 bases and J by 0 bases, leaving 15 bases between them. Germline assignment: CDR1 MNHEY and CDR2 SMNVEV (reference sequence). This CDR3 is built from 16 residues. The CDR3 DNA sequence: TGTGCCAGCAGAAGGGGGGCGGGGAGCTCCTACAATGAGCAGTTCTTC. The encoded protein is CASRRGAGSSYNEQFF.

The chain recombines TRBV5-1 with TRBJ1-1; possible D gene TRBD1, 6 bases. The CDR3 length is 14 residues. V was trimmed by 2 bases and J by 3 bases, leaving 11 bases between them. Germline V gene sequence: CDR1 SGHRS, CDR2 YFSETQ. DNA of the CDR3: TGCGCCAGCAGCTTCCAGGGGTATGACACTGAAGCTTTCTTT. Residues: CASSFQGYDTEAFF. Full variable domain (remainder filled in from reference TRBV5-1 and TRBJ1-1): KAGVTQTPRYLIKTRGQQVTLSCSPISGHRSVSWYQQTPGQGLQFLFEYFSETQRNKGNFPGRFSGRQFSNSRSEMNVSTLELGDSALYLCASSFQGYDTEAFFGQGTRLTVV.

The rearrangement uses TRBV4-1 and TRBJ1-1, with D perhaps TRBD1 (6 bases). V was clipped by 1 base and J by 0 bases, with 9 bases between them. Germline V gene lookup returns CDR1 MGHRA and CDR2 YSYEKL. The CDR3 has 15 residues. The CDR3 reads CASSQGRQVNTEAFF. CDR3 sequence (DNA): TGCGCCAGCAGCCAAGGACGACAGGTGAACACTGAAGCTTTCTTT.

DNA of the CDR3: TGTGCCAGCAGTCGAGGTGGGGGGTCAAATTCACCCCTCCACTTT. Its protein product is CASSRGGGSNSPLHF. The rearrangement joins TRBV6-5 to TRBJ1-6; tentative D call: TRBD1 (5 bases). The CDR3 runs to 15 residues. Trimming shortened V by 5 bases and J by 7 bases, and 15 bases separated the two germline ends. The V gene's germline CDR1 is MNHEY and CDR2 SVGAGI.

V usage is TRBV7-2 and J usage is TRBJ2-6; 7 bases are shared with TRBD1. Per the germline V gene, CDR1 is SGHTA and CDR2 is FQGNSA. The CDR3 runs 15 residues. Trimming at V came to 5 bases and at J to 2 bases, leaving 3 bases not matched to a gene. This CDR3 reads CASSPQGAGANVLTF. DNA of the CDR3: TGTGCCAGCAGCCCCCAGGGGGCTGGGGCCAACGTCCTGACTTTC. The variable domain in full, completed from reference TRBV7-2 and TRBJ2-6, reads GAGVSQSPSNKVTEKGKDVELRCDPISGHTALYWYRQSLGQGLEFLIYFQGNSAPDKSGLPSDRFSAERTGGSVSTLTIQRTQQEDSAVYLCASSPQGAGANVLTFGAGSRLTVL.

The chain employs TRBV7-6 and TRBJ2-5, with a possible D match to TRBD1 (6 bases). Trimming shortened V by 5 bases and J by 7 bases, and 11 bases separated the two germline ends. This CDR3 contains 12 residues. The germline CDR1 and CDR2 sequences are SGHVS and FNYEAQ. The CDR3 bases are TGTGCCAGCAGCCAAGGGGGTCGGACCCAGTACTTC. Amino acid sequence: CASSQGGRTQYF.

The V and J genes are TRBV9 and TRBJ2-7; D is undetermined. Germline V gene data show CDR1 as SGDLS and CDR2 as YYNGEE. Trimming left V 0 bases short and J 6 bases short, with 10 bases between. The CDR3 is 13 residues long. CDR3 in DNA: TGTGCCAGCAGCGTAGCAATATCGTCCGAGCAGTACTTC. Protein product: CASSVAISSEQYF.